Included here is one T cell receptor (beta chain) sequence, with context. Looked up from germline, CDR1 is PRHDT and CDR2 is FYEKMQ (reference sequence). CDR3 length equals 15 residues. V lost 0 bases and J 7 bases, leaving 15 bases between the germline ends. The sample belongs to a study of blood T cell repertoires in COVID-19. Study at large: Donors in the United States, Italy and Spain gave samples during acute or convalescent COVID-19. T cells, B-cell-depleted T cells, or PBMCs provided the cDNA or gDNA that served as material.

Original analysis: Amplification of reference gene primers provided the estimated nucleated cell counts. The table came from immunoSEQ multiplex PCR; TCRdb's copy has only in-frame clones and leaves some out. The V and J calls and clone size were taken over from that table, and D and trimming were inferred from the DNA. In the table there are tens of thousands of clones, almost 90% of which are singletons. Sequenced: peripheral blood. This sequence was found in a human donor in a cohort sampled during active COVID-19. J is TRBJ1-2 and V is TRBV13; the D gene is possibly TRBD1 (6 bases). CDR3: CASSLGQGQRRGYTF. CDR3 in DNA: TGTGCCAGCAGCTTAGGACAGGGCCAGAGACGTGGCTACACCTTC.